This T cell receptor (beta chain) was captured by sequencing in a study of blood T cell repertoires in COVID-19. Study background: Spain, Italy and the United States supplied samples that represented acute and convalescent COVID-19. Nucleic acid was either cDNA or gDNA, and it came from T cells, B-cell-depleted T cells, or PBMCs.

Original handling: Estimation of nucleated cell counts relied on the amplification of reference gene primers. Assay used: immunoSEQ multiplex PCR; TCRdb lists only in-frame clones, some missing. V, J and clone size were drawn from that table, and D and trimming were deduced from the DNA. The repertoire includes tens of thousands of clones, 90% of them detected once, and about 1.7% sits in the top ten. CDR1 is MGHRA, CDR2 YSYEKL, per germline. V lost 5 bases to trimming and J lost 1 base; unmatched junction nucleotides: 7. The CDR3 is 15 amino acids. V and J are TRBV4-1 and TRBJ2-5, with 7 nucleotides matching TRBD1. Specimen: peripheral blood. This clonotype was obtained from a man between 60 and 75 years old with acute or convalescent COVID-19. The DNA of the CDR3 is TGCGCCAGCAGCACCCGGACAGGAGGCCAAGAGACCCAGTACTTC. This sequence encodes CASSTRTGGQETQYF.